The 28 T cell receptor beta chains listed next were all sequenced from one sample in a study of cytomegalovirus exposure and HLA in healthy donors. Primers: 60 Vbeta forward and 13 Jbeta reverse. Libraries were prepared by immunoSEQ multiplex PCR; TCRdb keeps only in-frame clonotypes and omits some of them. The sample shows approximately 150,000 clones, roughly 68% of them seen only once. Sample: PBMCs. The receptors shown here come from a man aged 30-40 years in good health and CMV-seropositive.

V gene TRBV13 combines with J gene TRBJ1-2, with TRBD1 matching 8 bases. V gave up 5 bases and J gave up 5 bases; unmatched junction bases: 10. This CDR3 has 15 amino acids. CDR1 is PRHDT, CDR2 FYEKMQ, per germline (reference sequence). The DNA for the CDR3 is TGTGCCAGCAGCCAACTGGACAGGGAGGGGTATGGCTACACCTTC. Its protein product is CASSQLDREGYGYTF.

There are a few counts of this clone. The chain recombines TRBV2 with TRBJ1-4; 7 bases align to TRBD1. The CDR3 has 15 amino acids. Trimming removed 3 bases from V and 5 bases from J; junction bases left unmatched: 6. Looked up from germline, CDR1 is SNHLY and CDR2 is FYNNEI. DNA of the CDR3: TGTGCCAGCAGTGATACGGGACAGCCGAATGAAAAACTGTTTTTT. It codes for CASSDTGQPNEKLFF.

The chain combines TRBV5-1 with TRBJ2-3; TRBD2 might be the D (6 bases). The germline CDR1 and CDR2 sequences are SGHRS and YFSETQ. This CDR3 is 15 amino acids long. Trimming took 4 bases from V and 2 from J, leaving 14 bases between them. This CDR3 reads CASSLGTAPTDTQYF. The CDR3, as DNA: TGCGCCAGCAGCCTCGGGACTGCCCCCACAGATACGCAGTATTTT. The full variable domain, in which reference TRBV5-1 and TRBJ2-3 provide the parts outside the CDR3, is KAGVTQTPRYLIKTRGQQVTLSCSPISGHRSVSWYQQTPGQGLQFLFEYFSETQRNKGNFPGRFSGRQFSNSRSEMNVSTLELGDSALYLCASSLGTAPTDTQYFGPGTRLTVL.

The V gene is TRBV19, the J gene TRBJ1-1; TRBD1 matches 7 bases. This CDR3 comprises 15 residues. The V gene end was trimmed by 3 bases and the J gene end by 3 bases; junction bases not matched to a gene: 7. Germline loops: CDR1 LNHDA, CDR2 SQIVND (reference sequence). The CDR3 region is CASSIRDSYDTEAFF. The CDR3 region has the DNA TGTGCCAGTAGTATCCGGGACAGCTACGACACTGAAGCTTTCTTT.

The chain uses TRBV5-4 and TRBJ1-2; TRBD1 is a possible D gene (5 bases). This CDR3 has 14 amino acids. The ends were cut back, 2 bases at V and 2 bases at J, with 10 bases in the middle. Germline-derived CDR1 and CDR2 are SGHNT and YYREEE (reference sequence). This chain's CDR3 is CASSFGDSNYGYTF. CDR3 DNA sequence: TGTGCCAGCAGCTTCGGTGACAGCAACTATGGCTACACCTTC.

V usage is TRBV25-1 and J usage is TRBJ2-3, with D possibly being TRBD1 (6 bases). This CDR3 spans 17 amino acids. V was clipped by 3 bases and J by 6 bases, with 22 bases between them. CDR1 is MGHDK, CDR2 SYGVNS, per germline. The CDR3 DNA follows: TGTGCCAGCAGTGATCAACAGGGTACAACGAGCAGCGATACGCAGTATTTT. Protein product: CASSDQQGTTSSDTQYF.

There are a few counts of this clone. The chain employs TRBV27 and TRBJ2-7; maybe TRBD1 (6 bases). Germline CDR1 is MNHEY and CDR2 is SMNVEV (reference sequence). CDR3 length equals 14 residues. V dropped 2 bases and J dropped 7 bases, with 15 bases sitting between them. The CDR3, as DNA: TGTGCCAGCAGTTTAAACAGGGTAGTTGGGGAGCAGTACTTC. It codes for CASSLNRVVGEQYF.

The chain couples TRBV28 to TRBJ2-7; no definite D call. The CDR3 spans 11 residues. In germline, CDR1 is MDHEN, CDR2 SYDVKM. Trimming shortened V by 8 bases and J by 3 bases, and 8 bases separated the two germline ends. CDR3 sequence: CASSKLYEQYF. The CDR3 DNA reads as TGTGCCAGCTCTAAACTCTACGAGCAGTACTTC.

The chain combines TRBV5-1 with TRBJ1-1, with 11 bases lining up with TRBD1. CDR1 is SGHRS and CDR2 is YFSETQ in the germline V gene. Trimming at V came to 4 bases and at J to 4 bases, leaving 3 bases not matched to a gene. This CDR3 contains 14 residues. The CDR3 DNA sequence: TGCGCCAGCAGCATAGGGACAGGGGGCACTGAAGCTTTCTTT. It specifies CASSIGTGGTEAFF.

V is TRBV5-4 and J is TRBJ2-1; 13 nucleotides align to TRBD2. The germline CDR1 and CDR2 sequences are SGHNT and YYREEE (reference sequence). The CDR3 is 15 amino acids. Germline trimming cut 3 bases from V and 5 bases from J; bases unmatched to any gene: 2. Written as DNA, the CDR3 is TGTGCCAGCAGCTCCGGGACTAGCGGGAACAATGAGCAGTTCTTC. It codes for CASSSGTSGNNEQFF.

This clone was detected a few times. V is TRBV4-1 and J is TRBJ2-2; TRBD2 aligns across 9 bases. Losses at the gene ends were 4 bases for V and 6 bases for J; bases not matched to a gene: 9. Germline values: CDR1 MGHRA, CDR2 YSYEKL. The CDR3 loop spans 16 amino acids. The CDR3 region has the DNA TGCGCCAGCAGCCCAGGTAGCGGGGGTTTATCCGGGGAGCTGTTTTTT. It encodes CASSPGSGGLSGELFF.

The chain couples TRBV4-2 to TRBJ2-2, with a weak D call TRBD2 (5 bases). This CDR3 spans 20 amino acids. Trimming stripped 0 bases from V and 2 bases from J, with 22 bases between. CDR1 LGHNA and CDR2 YNFKEQ come from the germline V gene. The CDR3, as DNA: TGTGCCAGCAGCCAAGATTTCTATTCGAGCGGCATCTCTAACACCGGGGAGCTGTTTTTT. Amino acid sequence: CASSQDFYSSGISNTGELFF.

This sequence joins TRBV27 and TRBJ2-7, with 12 bases lining up with TRBD2. This CDR3 has 15 residues. J was trimmed by 0 bases and V by 3 bases; bases with no gene match: 0. Germline CDR1 MNHEY, CDR2 SMNVEV (reference sequence). The CDR3 nucleotides are TGTGCCAGCAGTTTGACTAGCGGGAGCTCCTACGAGCAGTACTTC. It codes for CASSLTSGSSYEQYF.

The V and J genes are TRBV19 and TRBJ2-1; TRBD2 might be the D (5 bases). This CDR3 is built from 17 residues. Between the trimmed V and J ends, which lost 5 bases and 3 bases, there was a span of 20 bases. From germline, CDR1 is LNHDA and CDR2 SQIVND (reference sequence). CDR3: CASSPRGIARIYNEQFF. CDR3 DNA sequence: TGTGCCAGTAGTCCCCGGGGAATAGCTAGAATCTACAATGAGCAGTTCTTC.

The chain has TRBV4-1 and TRBJ2-1, with 8 bases that match TRBD2. V lost 7 bases, J lost 0 bases, and 20 bases stayed unmatched. Germline V gene sequence: CDR1 MGHRA, CDR2 YSYEKL. The CDR3 sequence is 20 residues long. CDR3 in amino acids: CASNLRMAGGRGSSYNEQFF. Here the CDR3 DNA reads TGCGCCAGCAACTTAAGGATGGCGGGAGGCCGAGGGAGCTCCTACAATGAGCAGTTCTTC.

The J gene is TRBJ2-7, the V gene TRBV30; 9 nucleotides line up with TRBD2. V dropped 7 bases and J dropped 0; count of bases not matched to a gene: 13. The germline V gene has CDR1 GTSNPN and CDR2 SVGIG (reference sequence). The CDR3 sequence is 16 residues long. This CDR3 reads CASDGTSLTGSYEQYF. CDR3 sequence (DNA): TGTGCCTCGGACGGGACTAGCTTAACGGGCTCCTACGAGCAGTACTTC.

This clone has a single count. The V and J genes are TRBV28 and TRBJ2-3; TRBD2 agrees at 9 bases. The CDR3 consists of 15 residues. The junction had 4 bases not matched to a gene; V was cut back by 3 bases and J by 3 bases. The germline gives CDR1 MDHEN, CDR2 SYDVKM. The CDR3 loop reads CASSFGGRVTDTQYF. For the CDR3, the DNA is TGTGCCAGCAGTTTCGGCGGGAGGGTAACAGATACGCAGTATTTT. Together with reference TRBV28 and TRBJ2-3, the CDR3 gives the full variable domain: DVKVTQSSRYLVKRTGEKVFLECVQDMDHENMFWYRQDPGLGLRLIYFSYDVKMKEKGDIPEGYSVSREKKERFSLILESASTNQTSMYLCASSFGGRVTDTQYFGPGTRLTVL.

The chain carries TRBV2 and TRBJ2-1; 7 nucleotides match TRBD1. Germline V gene lookup returns CDR1 SNHLY and CDR2 FYNNEI. V trimming: 5 bases; J trimming: 0 bases; junction bases outside the gene matches: 10. The CDR3 has 17 amino acids. The CDR3 sequence: CASSPLDTGDSYNEQFF. In nucleotides, the CDR3 is TGTGCCAGCAGTCCTCTCGACACAGGGGACTCCTACAATGAGCAGTTCTTC.

This chain uses TRBV7-9 with TRBJ1-1, with 12 bases matching TRBD1. V shed 1 base, J shed 6 bases, and the junction held 15 bases outside the gene matches. Germline CDR1 is SEHNR and CDR2 is FQNEAQ (reference sequence). This CDR3 spans 19 amino acids. CDR3 region: CASSLVEGTGGAFVPEAFF. The CDR3 region has the DNA TGTGCCAGCAGCTTAGTAGAGGGGACAGGGGGCGCGTTTGTCCCTGAAGCTTTCTTT.

DNA of the CDR3: TGTGCCAGCAGCTTAGGGACTAGCACAGATACGCAGTATTTT. Encoded protein: CASSLGTSTDTQYF. The chain carries TRBV7-2 and TRBJ2-3; D might be TRBD2 (5 bases). V was clipped by 1 base and J by 0 bases, with 5 bases between them. The CDR3 is made up of 14 amino acids. The germline V gene encodes CDR1 SGHTA and CDR2 FQGNSA.

This clone turned up a few times. The chain couples TRBV7-2 to TRBJ1-1, with D possibly matching TRBD1 (5 bases). V gave up 4 bases and J gave up 5 bases, with 8 bases separating them. Germline CDR1 reads SGHTA; CDR2 reads FQGNSA. The CDR3 spans 12 residues. In DNA form, the CDR3 reads TGTGCCAGCAGCTCGGAGGGGACTGAAGCTTTCTTT. Translating gives CASSSEGTEAFF. The variable domain in full, completed from reference TRBV7-2 and TRBJ1-1, reads GAGVSQSPSNKVTEKGKDVELRCDPISGHTALYWYRQSLGQGLEFLIYFQGNSAPDKSGLPSDRFSAERTGGSVSTLTIQRTQQEDSAVYLCASSSEGTEAFFGQGTRLTVV.

The CDR3 sequence is CASSTATGVGTGELFF. In DNA form, the CDR3 reads TGTGCCAGTAGTACCGCTACGGGAGTGGGGACCGGGGAGCTGTTTTTT. The chain couples TRBV19 to TRBJ2-2; a possible D gene is TRBD2 (6 bases). Trimming pared 4 bases from V and 5 bases from J, leaving 17 bases between. The CDR3 is 16 amino acids. The germline gives CDR1 LNHDA, CDR2 SQIVND (reference sequence).

The chain links TRBV2 to TRBJ1-1, with 9 bases lining up with TRBD1. The CDR3 has 15 amino acids. The V segment lost 6 bases and the J segment 6 bases; nucleotides outside the gene matches: 11. Germline V gene data show CDR1 as SNHLY and CDR2 as FYNNEI. CDR3: CASRRATGGESEAFF. The CDR3 nucleotides read TGTGCCAGCAGGAGAGCTACAGGGGGCGAGTCTGAAGCTTTCTTT.

The chain joins TRBV28 to TRBJ1-1, with D tentatively TRBD1 (6 bases). CDR1 is MDHEN and CDR2 is SYDVKM in the germline V gene. V lost 5 bases to trimming and J lost 9 bases, with 10 bases between them. The CDR3 has 11 amino acids. CDR3 bases: TGTGCCAGCAGTCAGACAGGCCAAGCTTTCTTT. The encoded protein is CASSQTGQAFF.

The CDR3 is CASSLDRVAGANVLTF. For the CDR3, the DNA is TGCGCCAGCAGCTTAGACAGGGTGGCTGGGGCCAACGTCCTGACTTTC. This chain uses TRBV5-1 with TRBJ2-6, with TRBD1 matching over 7 bases. The CDR3 loop spans 16 amino acids. V gave up 2 bases and J gave up 2 bases; unmatched junction bases: 4. CDR1 SGHRS and CDR2 YFSETQ come from the germline V gene.

This rearrangement joins TRBV10-2 to TRBJ1-5; 12 nucleotides match TRBD1. Germline V gene data show CDR1 as WSHSY and CDR2 as SAAADI. The CDR3 has 14 residues. The V and J ends lost 6 bases and 9 bases, in that order; junction bases with no gene match: 6. The DNA for the CDR3 is TGCGCCAGCAGCGCCGGGACAGGGGGCGTGCCCCAGCATTTT. It encodes CASSAGTGGVPQHF.

The chain couples TRBV6-6 to TRBJ1-1; TRBD1 is a possible D gene (5 bases). Germline V gene lookup returns CDR1 MNHNY and CDR2 SVGAGI (reference sequence). The V end lost 8 bases, the J end lost 7 bases, and 11 bases lay between the germline ends. CDR3 size: 11 residues. DNA of the CDR3: TGTGCCAGCCAGGGCCGACGTGAAGCTTTCTTT. Encoded protein: CASQGRREAFF.

V and J are TRBV5-1 and TRBJ1-6, with 8 bases that match TRBD1. The trim removed 4 bases at V and 10 bases at J, leaving 7 bases unmatched. The CDR3 extends over 14 amino acids. The germline V gene encodes CDR1 SGHRS and CDR2 YFSETQ. The CDR3 loop reads CASSQRTGNSPLHF. The CDR3 DNA follows: TGCGCCAGCAGCCAGCGGACAGGGAACTCACCCCTCCACTTT.